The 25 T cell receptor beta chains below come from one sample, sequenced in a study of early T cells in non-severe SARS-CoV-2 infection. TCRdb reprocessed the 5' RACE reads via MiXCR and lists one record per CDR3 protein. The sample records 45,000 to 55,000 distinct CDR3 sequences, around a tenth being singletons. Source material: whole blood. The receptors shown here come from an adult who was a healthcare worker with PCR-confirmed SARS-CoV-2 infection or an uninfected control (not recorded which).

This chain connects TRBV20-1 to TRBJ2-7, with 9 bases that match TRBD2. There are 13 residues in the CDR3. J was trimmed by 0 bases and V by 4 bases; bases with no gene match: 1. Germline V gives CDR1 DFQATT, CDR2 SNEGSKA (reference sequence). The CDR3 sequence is CSAMREGSYEQYF. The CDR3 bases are TGCAGTGCTATGCGGGAGGGCTCCTACGAGCAGTACTTC.

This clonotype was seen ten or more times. The CDR3 loop is CASSLAIASGYNEQFF. CDR3 nucleotide sequence: TGTGCCAGCAGCTTAGCGATAGCCTCGGGTTACAATGAGCAGTTCTTC. The rearrangement joins TRBV7-6 to TRBJ2-1; D gene uncertain. Germline lookup yields CDR1 SGHVS and CDR2 FNYEAQ. Trimming removed 0 bases at V and 4 bases at J, with 13 bases between. CDR3 length: 16 amino acids. Using reference TRBV7-6 and TRBJ2-1 for the parts outside the CDR3, the full variable domain is GAGVSQSPRYKVTKRGQDVALRCDPISGHVSLYWYRQALGQGPEFLTYFNYEAQQDKSGLPNDRFSAERPEGSISTLTIQRTEQRDSAMYRCASSLAIASGYNEQFFGPGTRLTVL.

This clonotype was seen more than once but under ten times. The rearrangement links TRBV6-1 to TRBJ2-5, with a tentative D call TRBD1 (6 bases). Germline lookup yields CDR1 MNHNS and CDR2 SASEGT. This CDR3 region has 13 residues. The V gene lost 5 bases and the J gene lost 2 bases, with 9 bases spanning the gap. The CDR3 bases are TGTGCCAGCAGTTGGACAGAACAAGAGACCCAGTACTTC. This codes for CASSWTEQETQYF.

The CDR3 loop reads CASRSPSGKNTGELFF. CDR3 DNA: TGTGCCAGTAGATCCCCGTCGGGAAAGAACACCGGGGAGCTGTTTTTT. This chain connects TRBV19 to TRBJ2-2; tentatively, D is TRBD2 (5 bases). The CDR3 has 16 residues. The V end lost 6 bases, the J end lost 1 base, and 15 bases lay between the germline ends. Germline V gene data show CDR1 as LNHDA and CDR2 as SQIVND (reference sequence).

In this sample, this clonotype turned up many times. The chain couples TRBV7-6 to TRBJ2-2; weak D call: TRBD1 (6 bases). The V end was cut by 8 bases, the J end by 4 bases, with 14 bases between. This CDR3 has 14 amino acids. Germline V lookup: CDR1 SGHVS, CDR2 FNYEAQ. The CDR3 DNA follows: TGTGCCAGCTCTACAGGGTGGGCCACCGGGGAGCTGTTTTTT. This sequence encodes CASSTGWATGELFF.

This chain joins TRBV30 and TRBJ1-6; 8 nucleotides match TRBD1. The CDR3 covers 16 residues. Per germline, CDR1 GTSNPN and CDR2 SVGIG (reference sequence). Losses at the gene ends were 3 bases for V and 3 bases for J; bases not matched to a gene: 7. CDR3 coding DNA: TGTGCCTGGAGGGTGACAGGGGCCCTCTATAATTCACCCCTCCACTTT. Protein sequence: CAWRVTGALYNSPLHF.

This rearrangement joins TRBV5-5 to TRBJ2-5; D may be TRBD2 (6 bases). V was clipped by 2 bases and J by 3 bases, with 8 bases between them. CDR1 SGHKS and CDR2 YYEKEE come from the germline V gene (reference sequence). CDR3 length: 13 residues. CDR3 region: CASSFGGEETQYF. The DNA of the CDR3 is TGTGCCAGCAGCTTCGGGGGAGAAGAGACCCAGTACTTC. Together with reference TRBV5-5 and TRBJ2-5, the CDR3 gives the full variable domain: DAGVTQSPTHLIKTRGQQVTLRCSPISGHKSVSWYQQVLGQGPQFIFQYYEKEERGRGNFPDRFSARQFPNYSSELNVNALLLGDSALYLCASSFGGEETQYFGPGTRLLVL.

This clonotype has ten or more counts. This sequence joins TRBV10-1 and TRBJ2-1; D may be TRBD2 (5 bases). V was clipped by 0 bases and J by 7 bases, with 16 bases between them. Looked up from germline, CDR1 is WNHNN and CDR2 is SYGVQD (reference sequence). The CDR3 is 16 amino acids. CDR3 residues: CASSESRGLAFNEQFF. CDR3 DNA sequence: TGCGCCAGCAGTGAGTCTCGAGGGTTAGCGTTTAATGAGCAGTTCTTC.

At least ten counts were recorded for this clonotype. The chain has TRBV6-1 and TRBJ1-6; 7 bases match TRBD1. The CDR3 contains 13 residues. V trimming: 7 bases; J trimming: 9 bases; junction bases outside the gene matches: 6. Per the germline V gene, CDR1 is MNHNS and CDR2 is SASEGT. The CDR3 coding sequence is TGTGCCAGCACCACAGGGGATGCTTCACCCCTCCACTTT. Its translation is CASTTGDASPLHF.

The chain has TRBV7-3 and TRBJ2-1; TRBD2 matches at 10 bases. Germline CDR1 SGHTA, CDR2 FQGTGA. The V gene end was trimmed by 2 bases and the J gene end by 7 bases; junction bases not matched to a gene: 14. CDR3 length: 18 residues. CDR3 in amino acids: CASSLEGLAGGAINEQFF. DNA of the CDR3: TGTGCCAGCAGCTTAGAGGGATTAGCGGGAGGAGCAATTAATGAGCAGTTCTTC. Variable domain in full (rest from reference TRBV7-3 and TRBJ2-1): GAGVSQTPSNKVTEKGKYVELRCDPISGHTALYWYRQSLGQGPEFLIYFQGTGAADDSGLPNDRFFAVRPEGSVSTLKIQRTERGDSAVYLCASSLEGLAGGAINEQFFGPGTRLTVL.

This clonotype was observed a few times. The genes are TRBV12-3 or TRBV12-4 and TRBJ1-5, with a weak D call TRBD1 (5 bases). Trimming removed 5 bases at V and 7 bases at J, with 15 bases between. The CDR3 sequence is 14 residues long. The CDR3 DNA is TGTGCCAGCAGTCTCGCGACAGTGGGCCAGCCCCAGCATTTT. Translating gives CASSLATVGQPQHF.

The chain's CDR3 is CASGTNYGYTF. For the CDR3, the DNA is TGTGCCAGCGGGACCAACTATGGCTACACCTTC. The chain is built from TRBV27 and TRBJ1-2; D may be TRBD1 (5 bases). V lost 8 bases and J lost 2, with 6 bases in between. The CDR3 runs 11 residues. Germline-derived CDR1 and CDR2 are MNHEY and SMNVEV (reference sequence).

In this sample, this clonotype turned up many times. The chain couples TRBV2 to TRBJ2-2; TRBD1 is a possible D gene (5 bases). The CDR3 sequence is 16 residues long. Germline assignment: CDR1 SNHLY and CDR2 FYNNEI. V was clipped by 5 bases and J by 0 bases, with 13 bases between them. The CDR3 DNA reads TGTGCCAGCAGTCCCGACAGCCTGTCGAACACCGGGGAGCTGTTTTTT. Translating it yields CASSPDSLSNTGELFF.

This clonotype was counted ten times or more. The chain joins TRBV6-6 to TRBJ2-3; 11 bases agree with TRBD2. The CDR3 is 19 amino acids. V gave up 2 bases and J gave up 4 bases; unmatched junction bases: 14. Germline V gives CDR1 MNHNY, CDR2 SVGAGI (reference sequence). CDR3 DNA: TGTGCCAGCAGTTACGGATTTAGCGGGGGGGCCGGCGGGGCAGATACGCAGTATTTT. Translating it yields CASSYGFSGGAGGADTQYF.

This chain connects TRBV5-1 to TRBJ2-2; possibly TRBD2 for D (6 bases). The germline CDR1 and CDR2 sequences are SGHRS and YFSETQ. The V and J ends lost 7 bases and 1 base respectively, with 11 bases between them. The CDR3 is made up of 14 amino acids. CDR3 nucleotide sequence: TGCGCCAGCTATTACGGGGGGAACACCGGGGAGCTGTTTTTT. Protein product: CASYYGGNTGELFF.

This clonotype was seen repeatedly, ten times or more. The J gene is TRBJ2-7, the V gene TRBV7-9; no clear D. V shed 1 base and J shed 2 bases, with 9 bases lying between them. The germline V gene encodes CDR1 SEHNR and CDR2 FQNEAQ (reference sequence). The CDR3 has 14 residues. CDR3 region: CASSLEGGTYEQYF. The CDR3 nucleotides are TGTGCCAGCAGCTTAGAGGGCGGCACCTACGAGCAGTACTTC.

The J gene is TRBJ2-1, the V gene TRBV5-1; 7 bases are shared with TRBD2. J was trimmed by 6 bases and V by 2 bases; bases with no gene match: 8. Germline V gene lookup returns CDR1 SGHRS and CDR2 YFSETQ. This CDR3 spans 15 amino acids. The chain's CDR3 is CASSFGASGINEQFF. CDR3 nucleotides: TGCGCCAGCAGCTTCGGAGCTAGCGGAATCAATGAGCAGTTCTTC.

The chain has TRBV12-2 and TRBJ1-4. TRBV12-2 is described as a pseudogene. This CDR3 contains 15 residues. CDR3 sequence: CASRLSPGTNEKLFF. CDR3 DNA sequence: TGTGCAAGTCGCTTATCCCCAGGAACTAATGAAAAACTGTTTTTT.

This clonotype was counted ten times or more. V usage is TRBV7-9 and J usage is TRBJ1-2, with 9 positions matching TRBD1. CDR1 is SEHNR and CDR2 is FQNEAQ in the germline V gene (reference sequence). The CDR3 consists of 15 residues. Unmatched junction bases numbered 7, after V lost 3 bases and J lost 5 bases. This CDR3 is CASSFGQGPKYGYTF. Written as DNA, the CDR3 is TGTGCCAGCAGCTTCGGACAGGGGCCAAAATATGGCTACACCTTC.

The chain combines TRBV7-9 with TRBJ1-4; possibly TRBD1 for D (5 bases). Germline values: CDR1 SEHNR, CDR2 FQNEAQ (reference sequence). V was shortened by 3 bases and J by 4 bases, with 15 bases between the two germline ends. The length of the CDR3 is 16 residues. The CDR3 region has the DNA TGTGCCAGCAGCTTTCTCAAGCGGGGACTTAATGAAAAACTGTTTTTT. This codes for CASSFLKRGLNEKLFF.

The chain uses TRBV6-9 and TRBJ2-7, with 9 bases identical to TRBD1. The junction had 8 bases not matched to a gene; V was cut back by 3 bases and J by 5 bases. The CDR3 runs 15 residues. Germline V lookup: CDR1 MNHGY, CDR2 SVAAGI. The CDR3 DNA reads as TGTGCCAGCAGTTACTCGCCGGGACAGGGCAACGAGCAGTACTTC. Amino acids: CASSYSPGQGNEQYF.

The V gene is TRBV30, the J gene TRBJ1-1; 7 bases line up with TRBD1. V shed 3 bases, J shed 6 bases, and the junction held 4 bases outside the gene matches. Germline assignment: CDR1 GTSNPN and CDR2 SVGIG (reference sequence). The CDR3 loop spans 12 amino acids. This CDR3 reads CAWSATGPEAFF. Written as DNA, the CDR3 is TGTGCCTGGAGCGCGACAGGGCCTGAAGCTTTCTTT.

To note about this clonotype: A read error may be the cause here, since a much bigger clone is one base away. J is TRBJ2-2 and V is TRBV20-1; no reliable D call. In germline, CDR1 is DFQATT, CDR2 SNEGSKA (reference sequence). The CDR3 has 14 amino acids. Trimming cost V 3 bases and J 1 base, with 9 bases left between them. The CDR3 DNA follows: TGCAGTGCTAGGTTCGGCGTGAACACCGGGGAGCTGTTTTTT. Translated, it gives CSARFGVNTGELFF.

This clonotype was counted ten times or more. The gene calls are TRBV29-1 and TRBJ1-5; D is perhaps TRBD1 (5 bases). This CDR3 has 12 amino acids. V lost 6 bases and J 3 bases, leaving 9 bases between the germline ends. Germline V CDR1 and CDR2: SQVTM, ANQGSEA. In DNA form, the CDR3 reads TGCAGCGTCCAGGGATCCAATCAGCCCCAGCATTTT. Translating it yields CSVQGSNQPQHF.

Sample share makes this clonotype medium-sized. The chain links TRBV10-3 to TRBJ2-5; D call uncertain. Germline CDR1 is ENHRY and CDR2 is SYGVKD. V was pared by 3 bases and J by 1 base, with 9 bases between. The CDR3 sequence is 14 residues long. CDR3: CAISDSRSQETQYF. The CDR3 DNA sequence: TGTGCCATCAGTGACTCAAGATCCCAAGAGACCCAGTACTTC.